This T cell receptor (beta chain) was sequenced during a study of cytomegalovirus exposure and HLA in healthy donors. This CDR3 contains 15 residues. Germline V gene data show CDR1 as ENHRY and CDR2 as SYGVKD. V was trimmed by 3 bases and J by 7 bases, leaving 13 bases between them. Points from the study as a whole: Diagnosis of cytomegalovirus status made by the classifier reportedly showed high specificity and sensitivity.

The primer mix had 60 Vbeta and 13 Jbeta primers. The data were produced by immunoSEQ multiplex PCR, yet TCRdb's version contains in-frame clones alone and is incomplete. This sample lists about 48,000 clones; its ten largest clones have roughly 5.5%. Points on this clone: Its target is unknown.

Donors showed nominal health when sampled, although they likely had unrecorded immune exposures. The TCR originated in a male donor in good health and CMV-seropositive. The sequenced sample consisted of PBMCs. The V and J genes are TRBV10-3 and TRBJ1-6; D uncertain. In DNA form, the CDR3 reads TGTGCCATCAGTGACCTAGGAGACCTGAATTCACCCCTCCACTTT. The encoded protein is CAISDLGDLNSPLHF.